This T cell receptor beta chain appears in the sequencing data of a study of identical twins. The study's findings and limits: In cord blood, abundant beta clonotypes had fewer insertions; memory showed no trend.

This clonotype showed up many times. No antigen is known for it. Template switching added a universal primer binding site, and final cDNA carried unique molecular identifiers. TCRdb called the 5' RACE reads again in MiXCR, with one record for every CDR3 protein. The sample contains hundreds of thousands of distinct CDR3 sequences, less than 9% of which appear only once. These data are also associated with another study on yellow fever vaccine responses in identical twins.

Sequenced sample: memory (CD45RO+) T cells sorted from blood. This TCR came from a young woman in good health.

Here the CDR3 reads CASSLMTGGDEQFF. In DNA form, the CDR3 reads TGTGCCAGCTCCCTCATGACAGGGGGCGATGAGCAGTTCTTC. The chain uses TRBV18 and TRBJ2-1; 10 bases agree with TRBD1. The CDR3 is made up of 14 amino acids. After removal of 6 bases from V and 8 bases from J, the junction contained 7 bases not matched to a gene. Germline CDR1 is KGHSH and CDR2 is LQKENI.